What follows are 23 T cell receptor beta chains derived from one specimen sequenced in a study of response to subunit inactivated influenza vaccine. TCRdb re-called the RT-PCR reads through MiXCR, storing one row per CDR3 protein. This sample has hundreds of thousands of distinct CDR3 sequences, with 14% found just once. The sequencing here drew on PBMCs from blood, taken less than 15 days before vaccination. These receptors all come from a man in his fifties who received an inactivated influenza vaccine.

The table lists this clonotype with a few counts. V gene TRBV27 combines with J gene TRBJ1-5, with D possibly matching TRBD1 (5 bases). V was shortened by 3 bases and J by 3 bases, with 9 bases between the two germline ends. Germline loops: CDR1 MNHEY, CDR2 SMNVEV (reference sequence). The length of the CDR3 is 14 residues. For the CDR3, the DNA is TGTGCCAGCAGTTTCGCCGGGGCCAATCAGCCCCAGCATTTT. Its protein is CASSFAGANQPQHF.

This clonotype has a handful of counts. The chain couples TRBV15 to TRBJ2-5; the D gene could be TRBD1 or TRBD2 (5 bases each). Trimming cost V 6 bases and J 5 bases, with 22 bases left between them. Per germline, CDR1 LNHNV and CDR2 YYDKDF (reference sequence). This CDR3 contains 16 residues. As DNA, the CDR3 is TGTGCCACCAGGGTTTGGGACGCCGCGGCGGAGGAGACCCAGTACTTC. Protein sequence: CATRVWDAAAEETQYF.

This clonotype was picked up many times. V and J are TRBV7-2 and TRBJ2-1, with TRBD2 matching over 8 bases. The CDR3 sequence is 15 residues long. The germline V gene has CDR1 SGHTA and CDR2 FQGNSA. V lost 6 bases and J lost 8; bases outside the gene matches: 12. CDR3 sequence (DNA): TGTGCCAGCAGTCCCGGGGGGGTCGTTTCCCATGAGCAGTTCTTC. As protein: CASSPGGVVSHEQFF.

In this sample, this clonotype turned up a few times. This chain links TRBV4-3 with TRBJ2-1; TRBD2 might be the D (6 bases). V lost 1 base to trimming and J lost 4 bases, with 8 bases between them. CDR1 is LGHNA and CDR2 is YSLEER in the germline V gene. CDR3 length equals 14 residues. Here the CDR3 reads CASSQGGKYNEQFF. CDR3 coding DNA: TGCGCCAGCAGCCAAGGCGGGAAATACAATGAGCAGTTCTTC.

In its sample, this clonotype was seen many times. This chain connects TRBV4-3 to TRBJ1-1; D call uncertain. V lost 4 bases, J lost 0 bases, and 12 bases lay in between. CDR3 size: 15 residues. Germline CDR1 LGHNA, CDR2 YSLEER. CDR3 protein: CASSRVRIMNTEAFF. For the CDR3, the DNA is TGCGCCAGCAGCCGCGTACGGATTATGAACACTGAAGCTTTCTTT.

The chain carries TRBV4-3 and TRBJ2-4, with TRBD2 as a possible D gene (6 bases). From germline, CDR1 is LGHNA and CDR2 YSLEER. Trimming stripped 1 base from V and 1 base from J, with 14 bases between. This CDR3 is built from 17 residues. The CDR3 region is CASSQVGRDSAKNIQYF. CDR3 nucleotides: TGCGCCAGCAGCCAAGTAGGGCGGGATTCGGCCAAAAACATTCAGTACTTC.

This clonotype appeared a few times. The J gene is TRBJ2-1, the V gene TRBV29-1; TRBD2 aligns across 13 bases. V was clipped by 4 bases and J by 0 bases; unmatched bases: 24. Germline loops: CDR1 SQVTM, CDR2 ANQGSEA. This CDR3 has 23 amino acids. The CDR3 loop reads CSVVRSGRSLLAGGFFSYNEQFF. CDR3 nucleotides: TGCAGCGTTGTAAGGTCGGGCAGGAGCCTACTAGCGGGAGGGTTCTTCTCCTACAATGAGCAGTTCTTC.

The CDR3 DNA sequence: TGTGCCAGCAGTTTACTAGCGGGAACTAGCACAGATACGCAGTATTTT. It translates to CASSLLAGTSTDTQYF. The genes are TRBV12-3 or TRBV12-4 and TRBJ2-3; 9 bases align to TRBD2. The CDR3 has 16 amino acids. V dropped 2 bases and J dropped 0; count of bases not matched to a gene: 3.

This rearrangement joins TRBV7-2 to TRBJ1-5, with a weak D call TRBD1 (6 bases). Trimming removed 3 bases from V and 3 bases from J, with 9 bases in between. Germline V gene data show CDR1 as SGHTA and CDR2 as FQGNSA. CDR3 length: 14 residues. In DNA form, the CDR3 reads TGTGCCAGCAGCTTTGGACAGCTCAATCAGCCCCAGCATTTT. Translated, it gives CASSFGQLNQPQHF.

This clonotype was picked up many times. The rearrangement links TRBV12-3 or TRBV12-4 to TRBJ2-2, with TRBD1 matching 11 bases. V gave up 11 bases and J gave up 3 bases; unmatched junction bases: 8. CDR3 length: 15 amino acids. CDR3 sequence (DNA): TGTGCCTCAAAGAGGGGACAGGGGGACACCGGGGAGCTGTTTTTT. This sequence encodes CASKRGQGDTGELFF.

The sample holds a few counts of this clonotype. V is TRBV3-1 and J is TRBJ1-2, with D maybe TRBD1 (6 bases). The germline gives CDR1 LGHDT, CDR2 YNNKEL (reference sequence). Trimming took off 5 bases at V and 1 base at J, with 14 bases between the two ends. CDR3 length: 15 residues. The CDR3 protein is CASSSLLDSNYGYTF. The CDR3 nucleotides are TGTGCCAGCAGCTCCCTCCTGGACAGTAACTATGGCTACACCTTC. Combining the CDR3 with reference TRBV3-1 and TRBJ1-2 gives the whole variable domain DTAVSQTPKYLVTQMGNDKSIKCEQNLGHDTMYWYKQDSKKFLKIMFSYNNKELIINETVPNRFSPKSPDKAHLNLHINSLELGDSAVYFCASSSLLDSNYGYTFGSGTRLTVV.

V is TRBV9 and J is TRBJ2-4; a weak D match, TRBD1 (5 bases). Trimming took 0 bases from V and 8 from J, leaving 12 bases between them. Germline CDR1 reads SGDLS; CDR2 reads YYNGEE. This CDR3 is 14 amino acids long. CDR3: CASSVVAVGDIQYF. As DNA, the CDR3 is TGTGCCAGCAGCGTAGTGGCCGTAGGGGACATTCAGTACTTC.

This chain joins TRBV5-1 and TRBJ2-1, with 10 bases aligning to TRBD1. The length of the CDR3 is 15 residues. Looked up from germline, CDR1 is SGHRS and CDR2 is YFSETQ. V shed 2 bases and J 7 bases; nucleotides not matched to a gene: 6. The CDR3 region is CASSLDRGLTNEQFF. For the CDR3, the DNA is TGCGCCAGCAGCTTAGACAGGGGGCTTACGAATGAGCAGTTCTTC.

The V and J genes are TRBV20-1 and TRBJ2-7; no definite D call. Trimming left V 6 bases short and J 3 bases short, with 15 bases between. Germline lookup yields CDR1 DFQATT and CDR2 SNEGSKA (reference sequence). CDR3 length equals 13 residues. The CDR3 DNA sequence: TGCAGTGCGTCGAAACTGGGCAACTACGAGCAGTACTTC. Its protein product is CSASKLGNYEQYF.

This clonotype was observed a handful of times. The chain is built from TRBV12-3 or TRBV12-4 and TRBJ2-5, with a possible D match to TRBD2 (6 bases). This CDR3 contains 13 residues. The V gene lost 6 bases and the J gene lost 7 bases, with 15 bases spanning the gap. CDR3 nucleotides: TGTGCCAGCAGGGAGACGGGAGTCCCGACCCAGTACTTC. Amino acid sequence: CASRETGVPTQYF.

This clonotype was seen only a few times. The CDR3 bases are TGTGCCAGCCTCCACAAGGGGAGCTACAATGAGCAGTTCTTC. It yields the protein CASLHKGSYNEQFF. The chain links TRBV12-3 or TRBV12-4 to TRBJ2-1, with D possibly called TRBD1 or TRBD2 (5 bases each). The CDR3 covers 14 residues. V lost 8 bases and J 3 bases, leaving 14 bases between the germline ends.

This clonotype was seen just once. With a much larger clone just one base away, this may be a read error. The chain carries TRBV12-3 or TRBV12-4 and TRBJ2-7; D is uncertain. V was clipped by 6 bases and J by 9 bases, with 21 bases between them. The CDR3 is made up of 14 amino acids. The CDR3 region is CASSPAQHVNVQYF. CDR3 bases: TGTGCCAGCAGCCCTGCTCAACACGTAAACGTGCAGTACTTC.

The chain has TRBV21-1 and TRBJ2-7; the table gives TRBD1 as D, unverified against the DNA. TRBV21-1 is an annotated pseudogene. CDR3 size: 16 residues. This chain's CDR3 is CASSKGGTVASYEQYF. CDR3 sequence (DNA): TGTGCCAGCAGCAAAGGGGGGACAGTGGCTTCCTACGAGCAGTACTTC.

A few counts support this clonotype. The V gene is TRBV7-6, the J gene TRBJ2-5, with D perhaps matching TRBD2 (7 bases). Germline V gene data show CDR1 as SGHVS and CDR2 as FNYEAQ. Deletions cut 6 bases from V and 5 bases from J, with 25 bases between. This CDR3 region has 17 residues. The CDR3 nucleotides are TGTGCCAGCAGACCTCAATGGGGGGGGGCCGGTTTGGAGACCCAGTACTTC. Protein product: CASRPQWGGAGLETQYF.

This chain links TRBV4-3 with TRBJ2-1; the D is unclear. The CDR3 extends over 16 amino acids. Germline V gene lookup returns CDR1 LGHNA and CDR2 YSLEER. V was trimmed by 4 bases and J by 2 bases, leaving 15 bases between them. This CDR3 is CASSPRAFGTYNEQFF. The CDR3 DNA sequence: TGCGCCAGCAGCCCACGGGCCTTCGGTACCTACAATGAGCAGTTCTTC.

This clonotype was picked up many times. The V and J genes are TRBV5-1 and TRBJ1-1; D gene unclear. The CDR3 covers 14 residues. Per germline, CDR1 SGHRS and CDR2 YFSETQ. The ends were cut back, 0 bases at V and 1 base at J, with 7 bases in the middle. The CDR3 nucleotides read TGCGCCAGCAGCTTGGAGCCTTCGAACACTGAAGCTTTCTTT. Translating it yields CASSLEPSNTEAFF.

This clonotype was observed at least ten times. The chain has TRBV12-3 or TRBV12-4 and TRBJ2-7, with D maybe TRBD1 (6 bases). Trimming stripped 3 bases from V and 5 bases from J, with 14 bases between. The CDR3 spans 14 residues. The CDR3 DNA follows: TGTGCCAGCAGTTTCAACAGGGTGACCGACGAGCAGTACTTC. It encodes CASSFNRVTDEQYF.

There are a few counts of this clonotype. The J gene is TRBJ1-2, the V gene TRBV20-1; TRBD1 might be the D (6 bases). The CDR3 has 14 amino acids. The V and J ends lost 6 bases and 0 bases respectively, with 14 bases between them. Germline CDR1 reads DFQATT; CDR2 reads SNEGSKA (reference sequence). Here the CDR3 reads CSAYPQGPNYGYTF. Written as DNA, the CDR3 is TGCAGTGCCTATCCCCAGGGGCCTAACTATGGCTACACCTTC.